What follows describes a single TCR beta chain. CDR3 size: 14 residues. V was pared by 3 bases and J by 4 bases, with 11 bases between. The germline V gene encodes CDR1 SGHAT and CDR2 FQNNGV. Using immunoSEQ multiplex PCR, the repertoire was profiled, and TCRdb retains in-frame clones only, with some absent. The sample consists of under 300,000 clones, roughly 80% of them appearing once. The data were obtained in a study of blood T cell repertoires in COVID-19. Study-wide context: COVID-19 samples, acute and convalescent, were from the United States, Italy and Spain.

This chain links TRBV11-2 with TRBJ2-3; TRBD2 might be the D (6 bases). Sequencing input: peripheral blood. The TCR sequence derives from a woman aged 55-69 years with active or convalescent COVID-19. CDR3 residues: CASSFRRDSDTQYF. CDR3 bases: TGTGCCAGCAGCTTCCGCAGGGACTCAGATACGCAGTATTTT.